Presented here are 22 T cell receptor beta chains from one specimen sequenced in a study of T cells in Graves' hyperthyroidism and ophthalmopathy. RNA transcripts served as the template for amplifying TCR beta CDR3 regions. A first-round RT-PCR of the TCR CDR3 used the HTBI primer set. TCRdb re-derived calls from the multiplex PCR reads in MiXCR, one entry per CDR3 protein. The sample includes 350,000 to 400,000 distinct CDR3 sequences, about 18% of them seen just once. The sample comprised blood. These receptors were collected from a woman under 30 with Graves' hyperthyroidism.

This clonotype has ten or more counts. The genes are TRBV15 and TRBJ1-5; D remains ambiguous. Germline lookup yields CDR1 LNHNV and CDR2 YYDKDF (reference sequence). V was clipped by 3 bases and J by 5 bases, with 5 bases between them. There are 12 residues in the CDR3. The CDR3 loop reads CATSSSHQPQHF. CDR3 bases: TGTGCCACCAGCAGCAGCCATCAGCCCCAGCATTTT.

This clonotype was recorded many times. The CDR3 region has the DNA TGTGCCAGCAGCTTCATGCGGAACACTGAAGCTTTCTTT. It is translated as CASSFMRNTEAFF. The chain couples TRBV7-3 to TRBJ1-1; D is ambiguous. Germline V gives CDR1 SGHTA, CDR2 FQGTGA. V was clipped by 3 bases and J by 1 base, with 6 bases between them. The CDR3 spans 13 residues.

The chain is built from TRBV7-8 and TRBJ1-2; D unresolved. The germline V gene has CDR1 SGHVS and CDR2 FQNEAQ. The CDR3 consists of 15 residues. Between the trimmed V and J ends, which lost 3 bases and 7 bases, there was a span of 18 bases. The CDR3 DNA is TGTGCCAGCAGCTTCGATGGAATAGACACATTTGGCTACACCTTC. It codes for CASSFDGIDTFGYTF.

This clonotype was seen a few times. The CDR3 nucleotides are TGTGCCAGCAGCCAAGGACCCAGGGGGCTAGTTGGCTACACCTTC. Its translation: CASSQGPRGLVGYTF. The chain couples TRBV3-1 to TRBJ1-2, with 8 bases matching TRBD1. The CDR3 sequence is 15 residues long. After removal of 1 base from V and 7 bases from J, the junction contained 8 bases not matched to a gene. Germline assignment: CDR1 LGHDT and CDR2 YNNKEL (reference sequence). The full variable domain, in which reference TRBV3-1 and TRBJ1-2 provide the parts outside the CDR3, is DTAVSQTPKYLVTQMGNDKSIKCEQNLGHDTMYWYKQDSKKFLKIMFSYNNKELIINETVPNRFSPKSPDKAHLNLHINSLELGDSAVYFCASSQGPRGLVGYTFGSGTRLTVV.

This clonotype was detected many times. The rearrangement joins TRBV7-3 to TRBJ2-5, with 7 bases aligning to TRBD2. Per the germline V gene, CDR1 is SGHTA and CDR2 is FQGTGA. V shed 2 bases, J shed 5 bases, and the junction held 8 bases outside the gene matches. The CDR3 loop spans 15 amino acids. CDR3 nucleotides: TGTGCCAGCAGCTTAGGTGGCTCCGGGGGGGAGACCCAGTACTTC. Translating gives CASSLGGSGGETQYF.

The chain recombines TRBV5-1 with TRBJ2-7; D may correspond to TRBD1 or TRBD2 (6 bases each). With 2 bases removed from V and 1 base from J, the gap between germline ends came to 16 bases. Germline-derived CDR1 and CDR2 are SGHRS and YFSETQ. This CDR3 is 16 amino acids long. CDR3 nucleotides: TGCGCCAGCAGCTTACGAGGGGGGTCAGCATCCTACGAGCAGTACTTC. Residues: CASSLRGGSASYEQYF.

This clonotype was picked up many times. This chain's CDR3 is CSARDPSGAWEQYF. The CDR3 DNA follows: TGCAGTGCTAGAGATCCCAGCGGGGCGTGGGAGCAGTACTTC. The rearrangement uses TRBV20-1 and TRBJ2-7; 7 nucleotides agree with TRBD2. V shed 0 bases and J 7 bases; nucleotides not matched to a gene: 9. CDR1 DFQATT and CDR2 SNEGSKA come from the germline V gene (reference sequence). There are 14 residues in the CDR3.

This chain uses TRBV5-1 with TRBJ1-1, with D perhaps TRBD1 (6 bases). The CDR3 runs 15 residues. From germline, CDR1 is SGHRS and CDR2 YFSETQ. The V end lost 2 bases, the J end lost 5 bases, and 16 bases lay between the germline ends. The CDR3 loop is CASSFTQQQGTEAFF. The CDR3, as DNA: TGCGCCAGCAGCTTTACTCAACAACAGGGTACTGAAGCTTTCTTT. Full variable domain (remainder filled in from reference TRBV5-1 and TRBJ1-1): KAGVTQTPRYLIKTRGQQVTLSCSPISGHRSVSWYQQTPGQGLQFLFEYFSETQRNKGNFPGRFSGRQFSNSRSEMNVSTLELGDSALYLCASSFTQQQGTEAFFGQGTRLTVV.

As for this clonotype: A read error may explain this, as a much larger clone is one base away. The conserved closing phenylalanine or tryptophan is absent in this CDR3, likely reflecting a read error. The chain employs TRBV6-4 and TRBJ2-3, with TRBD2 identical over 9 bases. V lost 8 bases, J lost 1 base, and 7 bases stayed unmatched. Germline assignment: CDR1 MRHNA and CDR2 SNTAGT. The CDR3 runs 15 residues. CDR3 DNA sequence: TGTGCCAGCGCGATAAGCGGGGGGCGCACAGATACGCAGTATTGT. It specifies CASAISGGRTDTQYC.

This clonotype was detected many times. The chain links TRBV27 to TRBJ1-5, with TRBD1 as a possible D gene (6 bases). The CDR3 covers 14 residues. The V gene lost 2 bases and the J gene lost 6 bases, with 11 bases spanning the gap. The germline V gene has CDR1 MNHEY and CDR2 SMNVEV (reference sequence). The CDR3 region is CASSLGGPFQPQHF. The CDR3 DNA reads TGTGCCAGCAGTTTAGGGGGGCCTTTTCAGCCCCAGCATTTT.

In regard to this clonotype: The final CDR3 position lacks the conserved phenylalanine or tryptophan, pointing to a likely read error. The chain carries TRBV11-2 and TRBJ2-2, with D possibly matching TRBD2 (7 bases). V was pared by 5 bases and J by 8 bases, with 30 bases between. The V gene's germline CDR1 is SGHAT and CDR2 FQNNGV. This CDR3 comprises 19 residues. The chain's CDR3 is CASSPQFLIAGDQGGELFL. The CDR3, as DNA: TGTGCCAGCAGCCCCCAATTCCTGATTGCGGGGGACCAGGGGGGGGAGCTGTTTTTG.

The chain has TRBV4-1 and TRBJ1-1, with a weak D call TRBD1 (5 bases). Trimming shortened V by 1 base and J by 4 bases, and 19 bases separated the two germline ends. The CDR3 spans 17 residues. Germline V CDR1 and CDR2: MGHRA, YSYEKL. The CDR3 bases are TGCGCCAGCAGCCAAGGGGGTCGGGACCGCTCGAGCACTGAAGCTTTCTTT. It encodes CASSQGGRDRSSTEAFF.

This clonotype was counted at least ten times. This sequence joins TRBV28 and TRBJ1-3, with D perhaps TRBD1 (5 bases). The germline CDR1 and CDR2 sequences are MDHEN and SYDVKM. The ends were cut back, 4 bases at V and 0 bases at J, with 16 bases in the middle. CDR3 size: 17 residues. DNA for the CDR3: TGTGCCAGCAGTTCCCCTGGGGCGGCCCACTCTGGAAACACCATATATTTT. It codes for CASSSPGAAHSGNTIYF.

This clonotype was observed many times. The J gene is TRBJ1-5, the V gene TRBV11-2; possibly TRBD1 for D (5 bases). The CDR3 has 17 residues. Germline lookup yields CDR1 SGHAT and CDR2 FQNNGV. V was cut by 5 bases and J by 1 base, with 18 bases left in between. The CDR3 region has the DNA TGTGCCAGCAGCCCCTCATGGGGGGGTGGGAGCAATCAGCCCCAGCATTTT. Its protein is CASSPSWGGGSNQPQHF.

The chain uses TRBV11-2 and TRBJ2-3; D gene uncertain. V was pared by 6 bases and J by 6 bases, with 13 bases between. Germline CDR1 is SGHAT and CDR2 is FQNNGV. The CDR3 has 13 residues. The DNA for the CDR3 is TGTGCCAGCAGTCCCGGGTCGGGCGATACGCAGTATTTT. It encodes CASSPGSGDTQYF.

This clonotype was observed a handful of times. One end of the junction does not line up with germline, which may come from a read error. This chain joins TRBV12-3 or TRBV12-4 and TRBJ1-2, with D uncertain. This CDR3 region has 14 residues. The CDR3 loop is CASSSTVAGYGYTF. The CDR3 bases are TGTGCCAGCAGTTCAACAGTCGCGGGTTATGGTTACACCTTC.

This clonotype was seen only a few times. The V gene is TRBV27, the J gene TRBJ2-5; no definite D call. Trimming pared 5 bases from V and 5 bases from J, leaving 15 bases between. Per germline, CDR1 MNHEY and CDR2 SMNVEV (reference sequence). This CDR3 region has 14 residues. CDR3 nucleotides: TGTGCCAGCAGTAAAACCCCCCTTGGGGAGACCCAGTACTTC. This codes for CASSKTPLGETQYF.

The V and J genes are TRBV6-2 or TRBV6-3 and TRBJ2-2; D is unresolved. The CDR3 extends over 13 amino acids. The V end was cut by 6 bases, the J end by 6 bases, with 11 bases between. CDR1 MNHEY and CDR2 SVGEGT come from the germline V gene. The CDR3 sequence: CASRIRVAGELFF. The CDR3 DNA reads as TGTGCCAGCAGGATTCGGGTGGCCGGGGAGCTGTTTTTT.

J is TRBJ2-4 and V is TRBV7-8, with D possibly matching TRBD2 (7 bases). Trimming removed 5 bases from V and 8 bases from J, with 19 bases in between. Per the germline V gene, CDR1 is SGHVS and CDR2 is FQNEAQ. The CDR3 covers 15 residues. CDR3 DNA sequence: TGTGCCAGCAGCACCCGACTAGGGGGGAGGGACATTCAGTACTTC. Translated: CASSTRLGGRDIQYF.

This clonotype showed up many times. The CDR3 is CASRSGGEAFF. In nucleotides, the CDR3 is TGTGCCAGTAGGTCCGGAGGAGAAGCTTTCTTT. The rearrangement uses TRBV19 and TRBJ1-1; D ambiguous. CDR3 size: 11 residues. Germline V CDR1 and CDR2: LNHDA, SQIVND (reference sequence). Between the trimmed V and J ends, which lost 6 bases and 8 bases, there was a span of 10 bases.

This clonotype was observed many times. The CDR3 nucleotides read TGCAGTGCTAGAGACCCTCGGGCCGAAAACACCGGGGAGCTGTTTTTT. The encoded protein is CSARDPRAENTGELFF. This chain links TRBV20-1 with TRBJ2-2, with D hard to call. Germline V lookup: CDR1 DFQATT, CDR2 SNEGSKA (reference sequence). Trimming took 0 bases from V and 2 from J, leaving 13 bases between them. This CDR3 comprises 16 residues.

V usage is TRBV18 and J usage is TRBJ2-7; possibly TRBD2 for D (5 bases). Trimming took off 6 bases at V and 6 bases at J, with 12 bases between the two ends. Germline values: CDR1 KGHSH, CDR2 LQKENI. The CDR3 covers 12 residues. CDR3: CASSPVRGEQYF. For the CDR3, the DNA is TGTGCCAGCTCTCCGGTTCGGGGCGAGCAGTACTTC.